Following are 9 T cell receptor beta chains from one sample sequenced in a study of cytotoxic CD8 clonotypes in ibrutinib-treated CLL. Sequenced by immunoSEQ multiplex PCR; TCRdb stores in-frame clones only, minus some. The sample contains about 15,000 clones, 52% of which appear only once. Sequences were derived from PBMCs, sampled at a roughly 24-month disease-progression time point, from a patient treated with ibrutinib. The source of these receptors is a human donor with chronic lymphocytic leukemia.

The CDR3 DNA reads TGTGCCAGTAGTCGGGACAGGGGAGGGAACACTGAAGCTTTCTTT. Translation gives CASSRDRGGNTEAFF. This chain connects TRBV19 to TRBJ1-1; 10 bases map to TRBD1. The CDR3 runs 15 residues. V lost 5 bases, J lost 1 base, and 4 bases stayed unmatched. Germline V gives CDR1 LNHDA, CDR2 SQIVND (reference sequence). Looking up the rest from reference TRBV19 and TRBJ1-1 gives the full variable domain: DGGITQSPKYLFRKEGQNVTLSCEQNLNHDAMYWYRQDPGQGLRLIYYSQIVNDFQKGDIAEGYSVSREKKESFPLTVTSAQKNPTAFYLCASSRDRGGNTEAFFGQGTRLTVV.

There are a few counts of this clone. The rearrangement joins TRBV7-6 to TRBJ1-1; D unclear. CDR1 and CDR2 (germline): SGHVS, FNYEAQ. The CDR3 runs 12 residues. Between the trimmed V and J ends, which lost 6 bases and 0 bases, there was a span of 5 bases. The CDR3 sequence: CASRSMNTEAFF. DNA for the CDR3: TGTGCCAGCAGATCCATGAACACTGAAGCTTTCTTT. The whole variable domain, remainder taken from reference TRBV7-6 and TRBJ1-1, is GAGVSQSPRYKVTKRGQDVALRCDPISGHVSLYWYRQALGQGPEFLTYFNYEAQQDKSGLPNDRFSAERPEGSISTLTIQRTEQRDSAMYRCASRSMNTEAFFGQGTRLTVV.

The rearrangement links TRBV13 to TRBJ1-6, with TRBD1 as a possible D gene (6 bases). Between the trimmed V and J ends, which lost 5 bases and 7 bases, there was a span of 9 bases. CDR3 length equals 13 residues. Germline V lookup: CDR1 PRHDT, CDR2 FYEKMQ (reference sequence). The CDR3 bases are TGTGCCAGCAGCGGTAGGGGGAATTCACCCCTCCACTTT. Protein product: CASSGRGNSPLHF.

CDR3 DNA: TGCAGCGTTGATTTCCAGGGGGCATCAGCTTTCTTT. Protein sequence: CSVDFQGASAFF. The chain couples TRBV29-1 to TRBJ1-1; 8 bases fit TRBD1. The CDR3 loop spans 12 amino acids. The germline V gene has CDR1 SQVTM and CDR2 ANQGSEA. V lost 3 bases and J lost 10; bases outside the gene matches: 7.

This clone came up a few times. The chain employs TRBV27 and TRBJ1-2, with D tentatively TRBD1 (6 bases). Deletions cut 5 bases from V and 8 bases from J, with 21 bases between. The germline CDR1 and CDR2 sequences are MNHEY and SMNVEV (reference sequence). The CDR3 is 15 residues long. Written as DNA, the CDR3 is TGTGCCAGCAGTCCGACACCCACAGGGATGAGAGGCTACACCTTC. Translation gives CASSPTPTGMRGYTF.

The chain employs TRBV5-6 and TRBJ2-7; either TRBD1 or TRBD2 may supply D (5 bases each). This CDR3 has 14 residues. Germline lookup yields CDR1 SGHDT and CDR2 YYEEEE. V was trimmed by 5 bases and J by 3 bases, leaving 15 bases between them. The CDR3 DNA sequence: TGTGCCAGCAGTTGGGGGACGGGAAGCTACGAGCAGTACTTC. It is translated as CASSWGTGSYEQYF.

The V and J genes are TRBV7-9 and TRBJ2-7; 12 bases map to TRBD1. The germline CDR1 and CDR2 sequences are SEHNR and FQNEAQ (reference sequence). V lost 4 bases and J lost 6; bases outside the gene matches: 4. The CDR3 consists of 14 residues. CDR3 DNA: TGTGCCAGCAGCTCCGGGACAGGGGGCTCCGAGCAGTACTTC. Protein: CASSSGTGGSEQYF.

The rearrangement links TRBV12-5 to TRBJ1-3; D remains ambiguous. Between the trimmed V and J ends, which lost 3 bases and 0 bases, there was a span of 9 bases. Per germline, CDR1 LGHNT and CDR2 FRNRAP. This CDR3 is 15 amino acids long. This CDR3 is CASGFAGHSGNTIYF. The CDR3 region has the DNA TGTGCTAGTGGTTTCGCTGGTCACTCTGGAAACACCATATATTTT.

This clone has a count of ten or more. Different DNA sequences within this sample yield the same CDR3. The chain combines TRBV29-1 with TRBJ2-7; D is unresolved. Trimming removed 4 bases at V and 0 bases at J, with 4 bases between. The CDR3 has 11 residues. The germline V gene encodes CDR1 SQVTM and CDR2 ANQGSEA. The CDR3 spells CSVVSSYEQYF. CDR3 in DNA: TGCAGCGTTGTATCCTCCTACGAGCAGTACTTC.